Shown below are 22 T cell receptor beta chains from a single sample sequenced in a study of shared clonotypes between healthy human individuals. Measured with immunoSEQ multiplex PCR; TCRdb has only the in-frame clones, and not every one. The repertoire consists of millions of clones, with over 85% occurring once and the leading ten covering 0.1% to 0.15%. The specimen was naive CD4+ T cells sorted from blood. Stated subset: CD45RA+ positively selected. The source of these receptors is a man aged 18 to 35 in good health.

The gene calls are TRBV29-1 and TRBJ2-7; TRBD2 aligns across 9 bases. Germline V gene data show CDR1 as SQVTM and CDR2 as ANQGSEA. V shed 3 bases, J shed 6 bases, and the junction held 12 bases outside the gene matches. The CDR3 is made up of 15 amino acids. CDR3 DNA: TGCAGCGTTGACCTCAGTCATAGCGGGGGTCCCGAGCAGTACTTC. Its protein is CSVDLSHSGGPEQYF.

This clone occurred once. V and J are TRBV6-1 and TRBJ2-7; unclear D gene. Germline V gives CDR1 MNHNS, CDR2 SASEGT. Trimming stripped 3 bases from V and 3 bases from J, with 9 bases between. The CDR3 length is 13 residues. The CDR3 nucleotides are TGTGCCAGCAGTGACGGACGGAGCTACGAGCAGTACTTC. Translated: CASSDGRSYEQYF.

The CDR3 bases are TGTGCCAGCAGTGAAAGGTGGACAGGATGGAAGTTCTTC. This encodes CASSERWTGWKFF. The rearrangement joins TRBV2 to TRBJ2-1; 7 bases fit TRBD1. Germline CDR1 SNHLY, CDR2 FYNNEI. This CDR3 is built from 13 residues. V dropped 2 bases and J dropped 14; count of bases not matched to a gene: 9.

This chain uses TRBV6-5 with TRBJ2-7; weak D call: TRBD1 (6 bases). CDR1 MNHEY and CDR2 SVGAGI come from the germline V gene. With 0 bases removed from V and 0 bases from J, the gap between germline ends came to 9 bases. The CDR3 length is 15 residues. In DNA, the CDR3 is TGTGCCAGCAGTTACTCGAACAGGGCCTCCTACGAGCAGTACTTC. Encoded protein: CASSYSNRASYEQYF.

The V and J genes are TRBV7-9 and TRBJ2-2; 7 bases are shared with TRBD2. There are 14 residues in the CDR3. The V and J ends lost 5 bases and 4 bases, in that order; junction bases with no gene match: 4. CDR1 is SEHNR and CDR2 is FQNEAQ in the germline V gene (reference sequence). The CDR3 region has the DNA TGTGCCAGCAGCGGGCGACTAGCCACCGGGGAGCTGTTTTTT. The encoded protein is CASSGRLATGELFF.

In regard to this clone: Other nucleotide sequences in the sample specify the same CDR3. The gene calls are TRBV7-2 and TRBJ2-6; 7 bases fit TRBD1. CDR1 SGHTA and CDR2 FQGNSA come from the germline V gene. This CDR3 comprises 15 residues. V lost 3 bases and J lost 2; bases outside the gene matches: 1. CDR3: CASSFQGAGANVLTF. The CDR3 DNA sequence: TGTGCCAGCAGCTTTCAGGGGGCTGGGGCCAACGTCCTGACTTTC.

As concerns this clone: The sample contains more than one DNA sequence encoding this CDR3. DNA of the CDR3: TGTGCCAGCAGGAGGGGGGTAAACTATGGCTACACCTTC. It codes for CASRRGVNYGYTF. The J gene is TRBJ1-2, the V gene TRBV6-6; possible D gene TRBD1, 6 bases. The germline CDR1 and CDR2 sequences are MNHNY and SVGAGI (reference sequence). The V end lost 6 bases, the J end lost 2 bases, and 10 bases lay between the germline ends. The CDR3 totals 13 residues.

On this clone itself: This same CDR3 is encoded by further DNA sequences in the sample. The genes are TRBV18 and TRBJ2-7, with no clear D. V lost 6 bases and J 0 bases, leaving 12 bases between the germline ends. Germline-derived CDR1 and CDR2 are KGHSH and LQKENI. This CDR3 comprises 14 residues. The CDR3 is CASSPDRASYEQYF. The CDR3 bases are TGTGCCAGCTCCCCGGACCGTGCCTCCTACGAGCAGTACTTC.

The J gene is TRBJ2-6, the V gene TRBV5-1, with D possibly TRBD2 on 5 matching bases. V lost 1 base and J 4 bases, leaving 12 bases between the germline ends. Germline V CDR1 and CDR2: SGHRS, YFSETQ. The CDR3 consists of 16 residues. The CDR3 nucleotides read TGCGCCAGCAGCTTGAATACGGGAAACGGGGCCAACGTCCTGACTTTC. The encoded protein is CASSLNTGNGANVLTF.

The V call is TRBV30, the J call TRBJ1-2; 7 bases map to TRBD1. This CDR3 contains 15 residues. With 2 bases clipped from V and 4 bases from J, the junction kept 10 bases outside the gene matches. Germline CDR1 and CDR2: GTSNPN and SVGIG (reference sequence). The CDR3 coding sequence is TGTGCCTGGAGTTTTTCGAGCCGGGACAGCTATGGCTACACCTTC. It translates to CAWSFSSRDSYGYTF.

This clone was observed a single time. The rearrangement uses TRBV7-2 and TRBJ2-3, with 7 bases aligning to TRBD1. With V trimmed by 5 bases and J by 3 bases, 8 bases remained unmatched. The germline V gene encodes CDR1 SGHTA and CDR2 FQGNSA. The CDR3 loop spans 15 amino acids. The CDR3 region has the DNA TGTGCCAGCAGCCCCCCGGGACAGAAAACAGATACGCAGTATTTT. Its protein is CASSPPGQKTDTQYF.

The chain links TRBV2 to TRBJ2-7; D is possibly TRBD1 (5 bases). V was trimmed by 8 bases and J by 3 bases, leaving 14 bases between them. This CDR3 has 13 amino acids. Germline CDR1 and CDR2: SNHLY and FYNNEI. CDR3 nucleotide sequence: TGTGCCAGCTCTAGACAGCCCGGCTACGAGCAGTACTTC. The encoded protein is CASSRQPGYEQYF.

The chain joins TRBV2 to TRBJ2-7, with D perhaps TRBD2 (6 bases). Trimming took 6 bases from V and 0 from J, leaving 12 bases between them. This CDR3 is 14 amino acids long. CDR1 SNHLY and CDR2 FYNNEI come from the germline V gene. CDR3: CASRGDLISYEQYF. DNA for the CDR3: TGTGCCAGCAGAGGGGACTTAATCTCCTACGAGCAGTACTTC.

This chain uses TRBV7-2 with TRBJ2-1; D possibly corresponds to TRBD1 (5 bases). V shed 1 base and J shed 5 bases, with 12 bases lying between them. Germline V CDR1 and CDR2: SGHTA, FQGNSA. This CDR3 region has 15 residues. CDR3 sequence (DNA): TGTGCCAGCAGCTTAGATCGACAGCCCAACAATGAGCAGTTCTTC. Amino acid sequence: CASSLDRQPNNEQFF.

The chain has TRBV9 and TRBJ2-3; 7 bases map to TRBD2. The CDR3 consists of 18 residues. The trim removed 4 bases at V and 0 bases at J, leaving 14 bases unmatched. Germline V gives CDR1 SGDLS, CDR2 YYNGEE. The CDR3 region has the DNA TGTGCCAGCAGCCTCCGCCCCCTACTAGCGACCAGCACAGATACGCAGTATTTT. As protein: CASSLRPLLATSTDTQYF.

The rearrangement links TRBV18 to TRBJ1-5; 7 bases agree with TRBD1. V trimming: 6 bases; J trimming: 5 bases; junction bases outside the gene matches: 7. CDR1 is KGHSH and CDR2 is LQKENI in the germline V gene. The CDR3 spans 14 residues. The CDR3 loop is CASSQDRVYQPQHF. Written as DNA, the CDR3 is TGTGCCAGCTCTCAAGACAGGGTTTATCAGCCCCAGCATTTT. The entire variable domain, with the rest obtained from reference TRBV18 and TRBJ1-5, is as follows: NAGVMQNPRHLVRRRGQEARLRCSPMKGHSHVYWYRQLPEEGLKFMVYLQKENIIDESGMPKERFSAEFPKEGPSILRIQQVVRGDSAAYFCASSQDRVYQPQHFGDGTRLSIL.

The chain uses TRBV29-1 and TRBJ2-3, with TRBD1 matching over 7 bases. The CDR3 is 13 residues long. Germline loops: CDR1 SQVTM, CDR2 ANQGSEA. The trim removed 7 bases at V and 6 bases at J, leaving 10 bases unmatched. CDR3 DNA: TGCAGCGCCCGGGACAGACCACAGGATACGCAGTATTTT. Amino acids: CSARDRPQDTQYF.

The chain recombines TRBV5-6 with TRBJ2-1; 10 bases match TRBD1. This CDR3 has 16 residues. The V segment lost 3 bases and the J segment 2 bases; nucleotides outside the gene matches: 5. From germline, CDR1 is SGHDT and CDR2 YYEEEE. CDR3 DNA: TGTGCCAGCAGCTCCGGGACAGGGGTCCCCTACAATGAGCAGTTCTTC. Translated, it gives CASSSGTGVPYNEQFF.

This chain connects TRBV6-5 to TRBJ2-1, with D perhaps matching TRBD2 (6 bases). V lost 0 bases to trimming and J lost 6 bases, with 12 bases between them. The germline V gene encodes CDR1 MNHEY and CDR2 SVGAGI. This CDR3 has 15 residues. The CDR3 nucleotides are TGTGCCAGCAGTTACTCTTTCCGCGGGACCAATGAGCAGTTCTTC. Encoded protein: CASSYSFRGTNEQFF.

For the CDR3, the DNA is TGTGCCAGCCCACAGGGGTCAGCCTACGAGCAGTACTTC. This translates into CASPQGSAYEQYF. The V call is TRBV6-9, the J call TRBJ2-5, with 7 bases matching TRBD1. The DNA matches TRBJ2-7 better at its end, which makes the J call doubtful. The CDR3 has 13 residues. Germline V CDR1 and CDR2: MNHGY, SVAAGI.

The chain links TRBV6-5 to TRBJ1-5, with TRBD1 as a possible D gene (6 bases). This CDR3 is 14 amino acids long. Germline V gene sequence: CDR1 MNHEY, CDR2 SVGAGI. V gave up 5 bases and J gave up 5 bases, with 13 bases separating them. CDR3 sequence reads: CASSQGLGDQPQHF. The DNA for the CDR3 is TGTGCCAGCAGTCAGGGGCTGGGGGATCAGCCCCAGCATTTT.

About this clone itself: Other nucleotide sequences in the sample specify the same CDR3. The chain joins TRBV28 to TRBJ1-4; no reliable D call. This CDR3 contains 12 residues. Trimming took 6 bases from V and 7 from J, leaving 9 bases between them. The germline CDR1 and CDR2 sequences are MDHEN and SYDVKM. Written as DNA, the CDR3 is TGTGCCAGCAGCCTTTTAGGTGAAAAACTGTTTTTT. Amino acid sequence: CASSLLGEKLFF.